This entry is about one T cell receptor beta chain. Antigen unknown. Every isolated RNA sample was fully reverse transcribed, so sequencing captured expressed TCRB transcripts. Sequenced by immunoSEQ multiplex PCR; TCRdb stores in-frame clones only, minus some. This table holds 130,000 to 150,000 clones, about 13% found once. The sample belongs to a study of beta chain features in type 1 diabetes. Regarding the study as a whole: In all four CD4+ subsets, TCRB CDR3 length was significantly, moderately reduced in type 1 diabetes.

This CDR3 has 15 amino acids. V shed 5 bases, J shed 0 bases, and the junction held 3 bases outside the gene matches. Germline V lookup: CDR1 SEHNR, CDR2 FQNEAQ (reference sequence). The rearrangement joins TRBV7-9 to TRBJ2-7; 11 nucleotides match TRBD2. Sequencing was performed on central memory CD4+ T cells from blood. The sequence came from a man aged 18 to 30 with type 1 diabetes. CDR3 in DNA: TGTGCCAGCAGCCGGACTAGCGGGTACTCCTACGAGCAGTACTTC. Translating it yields CASSRTSGYSYEQYF. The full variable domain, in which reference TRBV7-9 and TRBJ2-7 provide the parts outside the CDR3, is DTGVSQNPRHKITKRGQNVTFRCDPISEHNRLYWYRQTLGQGPEFLTYFQNEAQLEKSRLLSDRFSAERPKGSFSTLEIQRTEQGDSAMYLCASSRTSGYSYEQYFGPGTRLTVT.